Here is one T cell receptor (beta chain) with its context. The antigen remains unidentified. The data are from a study of regulatory dendritic cells for organ transplantation. Allogeneic regulatory or mature dendritic cells were co-cultured for 5 days with CFSE-labeled sorted T cells at 1:10. The CDR3 extends over 14 amino acids. The germline V gene encodes CDR1 SGHVS and CDR2 FNYEAQ. Trimming removed 1 base at V and 6 bases at J, with 9 bases between. Clones were sequenced by immunoSEQ multiplex PCR, and TCRdb holds only the in-frame ones, with some missing. The data contain around 12,000 clones, 89% of them singletons.

The sequencing input was naive CD8+ T cells from blood cultured with regulatory dendritic cells. Subset given: CD45RA+ naive T cells. The V call is TRBV7-6, the J call TRBJ2-2; D gene uncertain. This sequence originates from a human donor in good health. CDR3 nucleotides: TGTGCCAGCAGCTTAGTAATTGGGTCCGGGGAGCTGTTTTTT. This encodes CASSLVIGSGELFF.